This TCR beta chain emerged from a study of siplizumab effects on memory and regulatory T cells. The CDR3 is made up of 14 amino acids. The V and J ends lost 7 bases and 3 bases, in that order; junction bases with no gene match: 9. Germline CDR1 and CDR2: SNHLY and FYNNEI. Concerning this clone itself: Its matching antigen is unknown.

Each sample had roughly 10^5 TCR templates assayed. Some clones are missing from TCRdb's copy, which holds only in-frame ones; the method was immunoSEQ multiplex PCR. The sample lists 85,000 to 130,000 clones; around 90% were seen once. The study, taken as a whole, reports: Significantly reduced by siplizumab was the cumulative frequency of alloreactive sequences, namely those traceable to unstimulated CD4+ memory cells.

This receptor was obtained from a human donor in good health. Some clones in this sample may be carry-over from other donors' samples. This chain connects TRBV2 to TRBJ2-7, with TRBD2 identical over 7 bases. Sequences were obtained from CD4+ T cells sorted from blood. The CDR3 sequence: CASKSSGTIYEQYF. In DNA, the CDR3 is TGTGCCAGCAAATCCTCCGGGACTATCTACGAGCAGTACTTC.